The entry that follows covers one T cell receptor beta chain sequence. Its recognized antigen is unknown. No base-level quality is on record; no much larger clone is a single base apart. The sample belongs to a study of blood T cells in healthy people across ages (dated by TCRdb to the mid-2010s). General notes on the study: In model experiments, template switching captured about one uniquely barcoded TCR beta cDNA molecule for every two T cells. To avoid experimental bias, donors of different ages were randomly spread across the sequencing lanes. Four age groups were formed from the donors: young (average 16 years), middle-aged (approximately 40), aged (around 68) and long-lived (about 75). The study measured age-related changes in TCR beta repertoire diversity using deep sequencing normalized with unique cDNA molecular identifiers. Using the same blood draw, the study looked at two additional independent replicas of 1 million unique cDNA reads for two donors, one aged 18 to 30 and the other aged 80 or older. Overall study results and their limits: As age increased, observed TCR beta diversity per million T cells dropped in a roughly linear way, and a significant reduction was already evident by age 40. Compared with the aged group, the long-lived group had more naive CD4+ T cells, fewer expanded clones and increased TCR diversity, a pattern suggesting age selection. Bulk unsorted PBMC profiling prevented conclusive comparison of naive and antigen-experienced compartments. Because donor CMV infection status was unknown, age-related changes in expanded clonotypes were potentially confounded. There was a strong correlation between observed TCR beta diversity and the percentage of naive T cells measured by flow cytometry. Estimates of total diversity from one million sequenced T cells were regarded as lower bounds and underestimates.

The 39 donors, aged about 6 to 90 years, were systemically healthy Caucasian individuals from Russia. Each donor gave 9.5 to 10 milliliters of peripheral blood, drawn into EDTA-treated Vacutainer tubes. Ficoll-Paque density-gradient centrifugation was used to isolate PBMCs, with at least 6.5 million per sample. Total RNA was extracted from PBMCs with Trizol reagent, with at least 6 micrograms obtained per sample. The percentages of naive CD45RAhigh/CD27high T cells were determined by flow cytometry on a PBMC aliquot from every donor. The CDR3 numbers 13 residues from cysteine through phenylalanine. CDR3 DNA only is kept here, 39 bases in frame from base 1. CDR1 and CDR2 are drawn from the germline V gene (reference sequence): MNHNY, SVGAGI. Trimming removed 5 bases from V and 10 bases from J, leaving 14 bases between the germline ends. Library generation was performed with 5' RACE. Instrument on record: Illumina HiSeq 2500. A second roughly 6 to 12 cycle PCR used a sample-barcoded 5' primer and a J-beta primer mix. Each TCR beta cDNA molecule received a unique molecular identifier from a template-switch 5' adaptor carrying 12 random nucleotides. Each sample yielded at least 2.5 million CDR3-containing paired-end reads. All of the RNA was converted into first-strand cDNA using the Mint cDNA synthesis kit, with a TRBC-specific oligonucleotide serving as the primer. After uracil-DNA glycosylase treatment, a first 18-cycle PCR used universal primers M1SS and BC2_uni_R on all cDNA. For the original study's pipeline: Normalization of each sample was performed by random selection of 1 million high-quality reads, each carrying a distinct molecular identifier. Instead of being binned into consensus sequences, reads with shared molecular identifiers were discarded. MiTCR, with a Q25 quality threshold and the strictest error-elimination algorithm, was used for CDR3 identification, clonotype clustering and error correction. A nonparametric unseen species model with Euler transformation was used to estimate a lower bound on total TCR beta diversity. TCRdb itself trimmed the public reads at Q25 with fastp, ran MiXCR and retained productive beta chains. One record per CDR3 amino acid sequence lists the most common genes and DNA. None of the V and J calls come from the authors' own analysis; TCRdb made them. The sample yields about 290,000 distinct CDR3 sequences; roughly 26% were counted once. Of the sample, roughly 30% falls within the top ten clones.

Sequencing input: blood. The sequence came from a woman in her seventies in good health. The V gene is TRBV6-6 and the J gene is TRBJ1-4; no D gene is confidently identified. The nucleotide sequence is given as TGTGCCAGCAGTGGCGTTTTATTAGGAAAACTGTTTTTT. It codes for CASSGVLLGKLFF.